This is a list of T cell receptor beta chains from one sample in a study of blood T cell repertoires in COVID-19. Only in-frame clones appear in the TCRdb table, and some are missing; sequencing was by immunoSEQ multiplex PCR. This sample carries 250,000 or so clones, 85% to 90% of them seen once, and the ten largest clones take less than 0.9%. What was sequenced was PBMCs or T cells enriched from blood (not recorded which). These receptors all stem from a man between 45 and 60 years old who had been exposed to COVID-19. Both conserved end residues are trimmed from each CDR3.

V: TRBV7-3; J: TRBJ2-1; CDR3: ASSLIGAGGPPYNEQF
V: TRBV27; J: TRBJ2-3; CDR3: ASRMTSLLADTQY
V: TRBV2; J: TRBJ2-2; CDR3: ATSNPRANTGELF
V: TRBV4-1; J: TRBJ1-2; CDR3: ASSQGGDYGYT
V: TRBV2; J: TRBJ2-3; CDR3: ASSERGLSITDTQY
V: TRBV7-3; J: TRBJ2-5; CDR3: ASSLTLQETQY
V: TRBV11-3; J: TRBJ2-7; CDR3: ASSLGLAGFPMY
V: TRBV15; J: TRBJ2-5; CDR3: ATGQKRGAGETQY
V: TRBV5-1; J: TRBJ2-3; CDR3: ASTSQAGVSDTQY
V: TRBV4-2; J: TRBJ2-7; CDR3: ASSITGGGYEQY
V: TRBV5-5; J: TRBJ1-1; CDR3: ASSLGRSGAF
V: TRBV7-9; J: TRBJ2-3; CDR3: ASSLTGESTDTQY
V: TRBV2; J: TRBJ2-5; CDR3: ASSEAPPDRGQETQY
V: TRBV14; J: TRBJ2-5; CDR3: ASSILTSRETQY
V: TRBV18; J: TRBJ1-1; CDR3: ASSPREREAF
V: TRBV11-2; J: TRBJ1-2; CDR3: ASSLVADFRNYGYT
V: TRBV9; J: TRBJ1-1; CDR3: ASSSQTGVSTEAF
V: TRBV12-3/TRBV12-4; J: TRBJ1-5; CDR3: ASSLLRNQPQH
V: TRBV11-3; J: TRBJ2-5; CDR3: ASSYYGQGQETQY
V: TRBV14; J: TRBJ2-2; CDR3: ASSRQTGGDTGELF
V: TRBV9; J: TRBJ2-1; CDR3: ASSPGTSPGNEQF
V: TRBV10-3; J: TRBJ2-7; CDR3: AINQQGRNYEQY
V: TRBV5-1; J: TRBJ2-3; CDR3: ASSVGLVLGDTQY
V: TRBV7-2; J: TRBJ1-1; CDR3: ASSLELMRAVNTEAF
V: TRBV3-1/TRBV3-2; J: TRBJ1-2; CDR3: ASSRQSYHYGYT
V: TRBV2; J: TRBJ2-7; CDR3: ASGQLDYEQY
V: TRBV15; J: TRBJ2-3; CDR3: ATSPTDSSSTDTQY
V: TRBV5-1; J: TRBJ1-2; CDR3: ASSRGDSQLYGYT
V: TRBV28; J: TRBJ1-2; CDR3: AVGTFRTGFNGYT
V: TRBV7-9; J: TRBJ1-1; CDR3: ASSLLATEAF
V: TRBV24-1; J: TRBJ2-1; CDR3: ATSDPRTGQASSYNEQF
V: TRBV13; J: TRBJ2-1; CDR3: ASSSVRLTSGRYNEQF
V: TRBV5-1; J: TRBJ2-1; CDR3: ASSPGLGDLSSYNEQF
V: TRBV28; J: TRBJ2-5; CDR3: ASSLLQEETQY
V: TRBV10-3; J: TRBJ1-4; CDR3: AISDFLRGNGEKLF
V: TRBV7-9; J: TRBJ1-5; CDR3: ASSSLEVNQPQH
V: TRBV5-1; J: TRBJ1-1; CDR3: ASSLVVMGLGNTEAF
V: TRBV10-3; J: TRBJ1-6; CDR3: AISESRDSYNSPLH
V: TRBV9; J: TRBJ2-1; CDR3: ASSPTGTSGYNEQF
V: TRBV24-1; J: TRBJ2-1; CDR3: ATSDLQQYNEQF
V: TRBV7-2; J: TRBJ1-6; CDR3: ASSLNPTGSYNSPLH
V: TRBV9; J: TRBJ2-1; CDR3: ASSGVGERNEQF
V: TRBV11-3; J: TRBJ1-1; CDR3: ASSLTAMNTEAF
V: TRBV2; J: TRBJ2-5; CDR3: ASSEDYSGTQY
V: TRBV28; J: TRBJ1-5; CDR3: ASSAGTGVQPQH
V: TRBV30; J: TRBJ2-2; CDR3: AWSVAGGFTGELF